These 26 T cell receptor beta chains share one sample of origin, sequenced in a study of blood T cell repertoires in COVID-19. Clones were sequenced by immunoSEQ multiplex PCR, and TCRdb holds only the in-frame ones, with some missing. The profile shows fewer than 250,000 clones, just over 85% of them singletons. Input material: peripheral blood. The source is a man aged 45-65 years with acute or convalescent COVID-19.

The CDR3 is CASSLAPTDNEKLFF. The CDR3 DNA sequence: TGTGCCAGCAGCTTGGCTCCGACAGATAATGAAAAACTGTTTTTT. The chain couples TRBV5-4 to TRBJ1-4; the D gene is possibly TRBD1 (5 bases). There are 15 residues in the CDR3. V lost 0 bases to trimming and J lost 4 bases, with 10 bases between them. The germline gives CDR1 SGHNT, CDR2 YYREEE (reference sequence).

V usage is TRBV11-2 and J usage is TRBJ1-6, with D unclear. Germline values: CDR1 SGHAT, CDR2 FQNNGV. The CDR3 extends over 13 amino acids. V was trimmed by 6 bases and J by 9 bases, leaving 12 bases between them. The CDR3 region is CASSYRRGSPLHF. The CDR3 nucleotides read TGTGCCAGCAGTTACCGACGCGGTTCACCCCTCCACTTT.

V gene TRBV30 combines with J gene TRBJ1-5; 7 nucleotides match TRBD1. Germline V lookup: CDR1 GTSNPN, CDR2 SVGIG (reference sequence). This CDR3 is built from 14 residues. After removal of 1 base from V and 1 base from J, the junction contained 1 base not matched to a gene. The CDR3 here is CAWSEGQSNQPQHF. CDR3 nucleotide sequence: TGTGCCTGGAGTGAGGGACAGAGCAATCAGCCCCAGCATTTT.

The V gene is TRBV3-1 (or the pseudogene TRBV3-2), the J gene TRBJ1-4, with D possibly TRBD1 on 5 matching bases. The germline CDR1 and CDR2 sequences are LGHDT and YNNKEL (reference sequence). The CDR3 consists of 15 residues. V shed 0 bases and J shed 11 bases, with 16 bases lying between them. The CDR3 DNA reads TGTGCCAGCAGCCAAGATAGGCAGGGAGGGCAGAAACTGTTTTTT. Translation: CASSQDRQGGQKLFF.

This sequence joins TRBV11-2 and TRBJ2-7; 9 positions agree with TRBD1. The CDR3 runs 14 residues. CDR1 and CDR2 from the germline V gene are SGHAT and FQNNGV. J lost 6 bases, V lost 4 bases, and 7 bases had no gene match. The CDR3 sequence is CASSSPGQGSEQYF. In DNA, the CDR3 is TGTGCCAGCAGCTCGCCGGGACAGGGATCCGAGCAGTACTTC.

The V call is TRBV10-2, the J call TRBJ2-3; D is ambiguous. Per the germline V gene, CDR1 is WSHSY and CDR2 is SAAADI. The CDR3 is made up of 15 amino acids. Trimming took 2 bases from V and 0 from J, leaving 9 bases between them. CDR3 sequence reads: CASSERRQSTDTQYF. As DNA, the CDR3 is TGCGCCAGCAGTGAGCGCAGGCAAAGCACAGATACGCAGTATTTT.

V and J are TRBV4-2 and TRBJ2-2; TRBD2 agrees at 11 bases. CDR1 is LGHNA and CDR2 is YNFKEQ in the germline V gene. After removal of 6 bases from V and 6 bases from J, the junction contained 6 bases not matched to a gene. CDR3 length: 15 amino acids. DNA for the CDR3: TGTGCCAGCAGTTGGGATAGCGGGGGGGCCGGGGAGCTGTTTTTT. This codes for CASSWDSGGAGELFF.

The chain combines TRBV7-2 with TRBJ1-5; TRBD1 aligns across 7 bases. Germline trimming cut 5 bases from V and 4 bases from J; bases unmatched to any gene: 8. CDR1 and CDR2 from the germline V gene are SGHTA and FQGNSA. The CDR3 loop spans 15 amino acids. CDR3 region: CASSPRTGQNQPQHF. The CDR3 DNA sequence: TGTGCCAGCAGCCCACGGACAGGACAAAATCAGCCCCAGCATTTT.

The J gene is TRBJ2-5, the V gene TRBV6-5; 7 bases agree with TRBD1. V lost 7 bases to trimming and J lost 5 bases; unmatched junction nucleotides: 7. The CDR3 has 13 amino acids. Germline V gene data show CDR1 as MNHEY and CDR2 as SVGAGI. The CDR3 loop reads CASNKQGRETQYF. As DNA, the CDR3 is TGTGCCAGCAACAAACAGGGGCGGGAGACCCAGTACTTC.

The CDR3 nucleotides are TGCGCCAGCAGCTTGGCCGGGGGAGCTCAGCCCCAGCATTTT. This encodes CASSLAGGAQPQHF. The J gene is TRBJ1-5, the V gene TRBV5-1; weak D call: TRBD1 (5 bases). CDR1 is SGHRS and CDR2 is YFSETQ in the germline V gene. V was clipped by 0 bases and J by 6 bases, with 10 bases between them. The CDR3 consists of 14 residues.

CDR3 DNA: TGCGCCAGCAGTGTTCCCAGGGGACAGAGTTATTCCTACGAGCAGTACTTC. Protein product: CASSVPRGQSYSYEQYF. The J gene is TRBJ2-7, the V gene TRBV10-2; 7 bases fit TRBD1. This CDR3 spans 17 amino acids. The ends lost 4 bases at V and 1 base at J; junction bases unmatched: 13. Germline lookup yields CDR1 WSHSY and CDR2 SAAADI.

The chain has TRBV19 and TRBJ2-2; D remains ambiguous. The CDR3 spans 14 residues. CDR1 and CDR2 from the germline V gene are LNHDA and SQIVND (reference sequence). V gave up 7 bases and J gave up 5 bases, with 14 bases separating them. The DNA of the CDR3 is TGTGCCAGTAAGGAACAGCCGGCGACCGGGGAGCTGTTTTTT. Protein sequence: CASKEQPATGELFF. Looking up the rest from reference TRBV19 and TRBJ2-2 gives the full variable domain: DGGITQSPKYLFRKEGQNVTLSCEQNLNHDAMYWYRQDPGQGLRLIYYSQIVNDFQKGDIAEGYSVSREKKESFPLTVTSAQKNPTAFYLCASKEQPATGELFFGEGSRLTVL.

The CDR3 loop reads CASSVGVGGAIEKLFF. In DNA form, the CDR3 reads TGTGCCAGCAGCGTAGGTGTAGGGGGCGCGATTGAAAAACTGTTTTTT. V and J are TRBV9 and TRBJ1-4, with 7 positions matching TRBD1. Trimming at V came to 0 bases and at J to 7 bases, leaving 9 bases not matched to a gene. The CDR3 sequence is 16 residues long. Germline CDR1 is SGDLS and CDR2 is YYNGEE.

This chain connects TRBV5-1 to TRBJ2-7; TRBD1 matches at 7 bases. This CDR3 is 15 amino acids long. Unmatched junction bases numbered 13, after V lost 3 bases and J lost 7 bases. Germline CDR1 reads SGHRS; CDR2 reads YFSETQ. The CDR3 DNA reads TGCGCCAGCAGCTCCCTAGACAGGGCAAGCTCGGAGCAGTACTTC. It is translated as CASSSLDRASSEQYF.

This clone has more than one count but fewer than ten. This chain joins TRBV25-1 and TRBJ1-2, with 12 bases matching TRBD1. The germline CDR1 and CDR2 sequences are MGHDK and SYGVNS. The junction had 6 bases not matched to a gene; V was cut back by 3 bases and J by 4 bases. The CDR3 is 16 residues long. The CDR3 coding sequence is TGTGCCAGCAGTGATCCCGGGACAGGGGGCTCCTATGGCTACACCTTC. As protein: CASSDPGTGGSYGYTF.

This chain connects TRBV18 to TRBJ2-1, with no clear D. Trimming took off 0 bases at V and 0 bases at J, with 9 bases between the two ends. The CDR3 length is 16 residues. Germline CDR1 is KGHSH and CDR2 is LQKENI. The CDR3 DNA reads TGTGCCAGCTCACCACCGACCCGGAGCTCCTACAATGAGCAGTTCTTC. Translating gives CASSPPTRSSYNEQFF.

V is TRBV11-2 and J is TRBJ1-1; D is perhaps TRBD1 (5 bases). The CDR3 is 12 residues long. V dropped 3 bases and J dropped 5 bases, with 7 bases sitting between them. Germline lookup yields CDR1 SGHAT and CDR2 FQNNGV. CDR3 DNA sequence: TGTGCCAGCAGCTTCAGGGATACTGAAGCTTTCTTT. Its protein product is CASSFRDTEAFF. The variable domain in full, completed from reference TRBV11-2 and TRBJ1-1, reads EAGVAQSPRYKIIEKRQSVAFWCNPISGHATLYWYQQILGQGPKLLIQFQNNGVVDDSQLPKDRFSAERLKGVDSTLKIQPAKLEDSAVYLCASSFRDTEAFFGQGTRLTVV.

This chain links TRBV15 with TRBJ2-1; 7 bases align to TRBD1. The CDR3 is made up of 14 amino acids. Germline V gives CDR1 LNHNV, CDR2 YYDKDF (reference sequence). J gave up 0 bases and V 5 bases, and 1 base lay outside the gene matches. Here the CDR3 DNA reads TGTGCCACCAGCGCAGGGGGCTCCTACAATGAGCAGTTCTTC. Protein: CATSAGGSYNEQFF. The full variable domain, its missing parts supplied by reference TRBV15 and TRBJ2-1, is DAMVIQNPRYQVTQFGKPVTLSCSQTLNHNVMYWYQQKSSQAPKLLFHYYDKDFNNEADTPDNFQSRRPNTSFCFLDIRSPGLGDTAMYLCATSAGGSYNEQFFGPGTRLTVL.

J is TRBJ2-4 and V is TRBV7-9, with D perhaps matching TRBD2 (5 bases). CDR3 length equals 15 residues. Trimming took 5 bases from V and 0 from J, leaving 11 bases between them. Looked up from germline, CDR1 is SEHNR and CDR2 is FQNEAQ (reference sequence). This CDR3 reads CASSPEGEAKNIQYF. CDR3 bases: TGTGCCAGCAGCCCCGAGGGAGAAGCCAAAAACATTCAGTACTTC.

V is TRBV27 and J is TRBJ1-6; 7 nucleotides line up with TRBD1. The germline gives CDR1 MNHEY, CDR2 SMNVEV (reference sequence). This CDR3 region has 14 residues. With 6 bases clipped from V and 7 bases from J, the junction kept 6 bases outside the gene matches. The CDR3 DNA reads TGTGCCAGCAGGGGGGACAGATTAAATTCACCCCTCCACTTT. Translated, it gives CASRGDRLNSPLHF.

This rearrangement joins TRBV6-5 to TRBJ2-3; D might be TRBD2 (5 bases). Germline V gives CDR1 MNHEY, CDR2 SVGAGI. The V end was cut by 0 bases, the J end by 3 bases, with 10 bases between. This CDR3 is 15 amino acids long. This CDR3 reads CASSYSRTVTDTQYF. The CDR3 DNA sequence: TGTGCCAGCAGTTACTCCAGGACTGTTACAGATACGCAGTATTTT.

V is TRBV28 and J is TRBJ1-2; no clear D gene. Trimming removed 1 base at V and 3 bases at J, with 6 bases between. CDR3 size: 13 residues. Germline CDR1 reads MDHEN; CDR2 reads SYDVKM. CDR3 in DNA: TGTGCCAGCAGTTTATTCCCCGACTATGGCTACACCTTC. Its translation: CASSLFPDYGYTF.

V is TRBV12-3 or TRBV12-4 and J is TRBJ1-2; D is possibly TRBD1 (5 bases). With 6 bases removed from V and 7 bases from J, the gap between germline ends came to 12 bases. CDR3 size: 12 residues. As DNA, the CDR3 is TGTGCCAGCAGACCGACAGAAAGTGGCTACACCTTC. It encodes CASRPTESGYTF.

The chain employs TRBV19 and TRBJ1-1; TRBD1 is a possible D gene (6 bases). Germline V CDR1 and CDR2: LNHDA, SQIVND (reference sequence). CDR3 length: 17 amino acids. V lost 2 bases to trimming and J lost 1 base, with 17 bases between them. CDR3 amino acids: CASSINRVFEGNTEAFF. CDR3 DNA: TGTGCCAGTAGTATAAACAGGGTATTTGAGGGGAACACTGAAGCTTTCTTT.

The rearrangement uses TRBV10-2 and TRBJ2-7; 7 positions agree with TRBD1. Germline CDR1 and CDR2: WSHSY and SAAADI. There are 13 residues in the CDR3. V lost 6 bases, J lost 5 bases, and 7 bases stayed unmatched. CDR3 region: CASRPTGVDEQYF. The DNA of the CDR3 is TGCGCCAGCAGGCCCACAGGGGTTGACGAGCAGTACTTC.

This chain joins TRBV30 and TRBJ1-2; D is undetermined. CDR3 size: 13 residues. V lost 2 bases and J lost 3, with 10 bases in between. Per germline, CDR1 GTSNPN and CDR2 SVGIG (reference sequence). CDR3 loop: CAWSQGEYYGYTF. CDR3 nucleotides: TGTGCCTGGAGTCAAGGAGAATACTATGGCTACACCTTC.